A selection of T cell receptor beta chains follows, all from one sample in a study of T cell responses to AZD1222 COVID-19 vaccine. Using immunoSEQ multiplex PCR, the repertoire was profiled, and TCRdb retains in-frame clones only, with some absent. This sample has some 89,000 clones; roughly 90% occur once, and the top ten carry around 2.8%. This material consisted of peripheral blood, taken on day 0 of AZD1222 vaccination. These TCRs come from an adult in good health. Each CDR3 is given with its conserved first and last residue. D genes are given only for firm matches. Size values are once, few and many counts, or a class for expanded clones, and some rows have none.

clone size | D gene | J gene | V gene | CDR3 protein | CDR3 DNA
- | - | TRBJ1-1 | TRBV30 | CAWSRNGDTEAFF | TGTGCCTGGAGTCGCAACGGGGACACTGAAGCTTTCTTT
- | - | TRBJ2-7 | TRBV13 | CASSSGRLREQYF | TGTGCCAGCAGCTCGGGTAGACTACGGGAGCAGTACTTC
once | - | TRBJ1-2 | TRBV18 | CASSPFAGGWGNYGYTF | TGTGCCAGCTCGCCTTTTGCCGGAGGATGGGGTAACTATGGCTACACCTTC
- | - | TRBJ2-2 | TRBV30 | CASSDPPGELFF | TGTGCCTCCTCGGACCCTCCCGGGGAGCTGTTTTTT
- | TRBD2 | TRBJ2-1 | TRBV7-3 | CASSSLAGSYNEQFF | TGTGCCAGCAGCTCCCTAGCGGGCTCCTACAATGAGCAGTTCTTC
- | - | TRBJ2-1 | TRBV11-3 | CASSLAQATNEQFF | TGTGCCAGCAGCTTAGCCCAGGCCACCAATGAGCAGTTCTTC
- | - | TRBJ2-6 | TRBV5-1 | CASSFRGALGANVLTF | TGCGCCAGCAGCTTCAGGGGGGCGTTAGGGGCCAACGTCCTGACTTTC
- | - | TRBJ2-6 | TRBV19 | CASRPAGANVLTF | TGTGCCAGTAGGCCGGCCGGGGCCAACGTCCTGACTTTC
- | - | TRBJ1-5 | TRBV5-1 | CASSPRGGNQPQHF | TGCGCCAGCAGTCCTCGGGGAGGCAATCAGCCCCAGCATTTT
- | - | TRBJ1-4 | TRBV6-5 | CASVEGDEKLFF | TGTGCCAGTGTAGAAGGGGATGAAAAACTGTTTTTT
- | - | TRBJ2-7 | TRBV29-1 | CSVEGAYEQYF | TGCAGCGTTGAAGGAGCCTACGAGCAGTACTTC